The 8 T cell receptor beta chains below all came from one sample that was sequenced in a study of T cell changes during pregnancy in multiple sclerosis. Profiled with immunoSEQ multiplex PCR; TCRdb holds only in-frame clones, not every one. The table lists about 83,000 clones, 91% of them singletons. Here the sequenced sample was PBMCs, taken in the first trimester of pregnancy. The receptors here all came from a female donor in good health, serving as a control in a pregnancy study. Some clones in this sample may be carry-over from other donors' samples.

The genes are TRBV6-6 and TRBJ1-4, with D unresolved. The CDR3 length is 15 residues. CDR1 MNHNY and CDR2 SVGAGI come from the germline V gene (reference sequence). V lost 7 bases to trimming and J lost 0 bases, with 12 bases between them. CDR3 sequence: CASTIDTSTNEKLFF. The CDR3 region has the DNA TGTGCCAGCACCATTGACACGTCAACTAATGAAAAACTGTTTTTT.

V is TRBV9 and J is TRBJ1-2; no reliable D call. This CDR3 comprises 16 residues. The germline CDR1 and CDR2 sequences are SGDLS and YYNGEE. The ends were cut back, 1 base at V and 8 bases at J, with 21 bases in the middle. CDR3 coding DNA: TGTGCCAGCAGCGTAAACGACTACCCCCTTAGCCAGGGCTACACCTTC. This encodes CASSVNDYPLSQGYTF.

J is TRBJ2-5 and V is TRBV19; D gene uncertain. The CDR3 extends over 14 amino acids. Germline lookup yields CDR1 LNHDA and CDR2 SQIVND (reference sequence). V was clipped by 6 bases and J by 4 bases, with 15 bases between them. CDR3 sequence reads: CASSLRQFGETQYF. The CDR3 nucleotides read TGTGCCAGTAGCCTCAGGCAATTTGGAGAGACCCAGTACTTC.

This clone occurred once. This chain links TRBV29-1 with TRBJ2-1; TRBD2 matches at 13 bases. Trimming at V came to 4 bases and at J to 5 bases, leaving 20 bases not matched to a gene. This CDR3 has 20 amino acids. The germline gives CDR1 SQVTM, CDR2 ANQGSEA. The CDR3 protein is CSVVPPRTSGGPSLNNEQFF. The CDR3 DNA is TGCAGCGTTGTCCCCCCTAGGACTAGCGGGGGTCCATCGTTAAACAATGAGCAGTTCTTC.

J is TRBJ1-4 and V is TRBV28, with D perhaps matching TRBD1 (5 bases). The germline V gene has CDR1 MDHEN and CDR2 SYDVKM. Between the trimmed V and J ends, which lost 6 bases and 8 bases, there was a span of 19 bases. This CDR3 spans 15 amino acids. CDR3 DNA sequence: TGTGCCAGCAGAGAGCAGGGAAGGGGAAGCGAAAAACTGTTTTTT. This codes for CASREQGRGSEKLFF.

The chain joins TRBV5-1 to TRBJ2-5; D unresolved. This CDR3 contains 12 residues. V dropped 1 base and J dropped 4 bases, with 5 bases sitting between them. CDR1 and CDR2 from the germline V gene are SGHRS and YFSETQ. In DNA form, the CDR3 reads TGCGCCAGCAGCTTGAACGGAGAGACCCAGTACTTC. Encoded protein: CASSLNGETQYF.

The chain links TRBV7-2 to TRBJ2-3; D remains ambiguous. Trimming left V 5 bases short and J 4 bases short, with 16 bases between. This CDR3 has 15 amino acids. Germline values: CDR1 SGHTA, CDR2 FQGNSA. Here the CDR3 reads CASSPPRVGSDTQYF. CDR3 nucleotides: TGTGCCAGCAGCCCTCCCCGGGTTGGGTCAGATACGCAGTATTTT. The variable domain in full, completed from reference TRBV7-2 and TRBJ2-3, reads GAGVSQSPSNKVTEKGKDVELRCDPISGHTALYWYRQSLGQGLEFLIYFQGNSAPDKSGLPSDRFSAERTGGSVSTLTIQRTQQEDSAVYLCASSPPRVGSDTQYFGPGTRLTVL.

The gene calls are TRBV29-1 and TRBJ1-2; maybe TRBD1 (5 bases). This CDR3 region has 17 residues. Germline V gene data show CDR1 as SQVTM and CDR2 as ANQGSEA. Deletions cut 6 bases from V and 7 bases from J, with 30 bases between. CDR3 bases: TGCAGCGTCCACCCAACCTCGGGCAGGGTGTCTGCTGGTGGCTACACCTTC. This sequence encodes CSVHPTSGRVSAGGYTF.